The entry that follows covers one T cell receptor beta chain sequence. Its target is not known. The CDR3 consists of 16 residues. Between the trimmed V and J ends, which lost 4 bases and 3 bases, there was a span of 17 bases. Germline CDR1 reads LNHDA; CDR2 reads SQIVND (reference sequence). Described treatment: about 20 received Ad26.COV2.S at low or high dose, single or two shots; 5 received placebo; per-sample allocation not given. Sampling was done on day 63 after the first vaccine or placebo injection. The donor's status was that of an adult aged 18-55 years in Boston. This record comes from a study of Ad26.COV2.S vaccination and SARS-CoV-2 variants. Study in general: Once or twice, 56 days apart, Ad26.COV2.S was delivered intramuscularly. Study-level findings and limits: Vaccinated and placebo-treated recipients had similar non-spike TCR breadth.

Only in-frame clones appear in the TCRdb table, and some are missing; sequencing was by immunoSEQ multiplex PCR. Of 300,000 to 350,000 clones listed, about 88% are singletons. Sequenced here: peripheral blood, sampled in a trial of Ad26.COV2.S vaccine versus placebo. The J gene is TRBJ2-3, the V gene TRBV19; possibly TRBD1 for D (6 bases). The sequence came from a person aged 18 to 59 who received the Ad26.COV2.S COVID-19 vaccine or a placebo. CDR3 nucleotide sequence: TGTGCCAGTAGTAATCAGGGGTCCCATTTGACAGATACGCAGTATTTT. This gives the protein CASSNQGSHLTDTQYF.